The entry that follows covers one T cell receptor (beta chain) sequence. The germline gives CDR1 MGHRA, CDR2 YSYEKL. The CDR3 totals 20 residues. Trimming cost V 3 bases and J 0 bases; bases outside gene matches: 17. This sample stems from a study of blood T cell repertoires in COVID-19. Measured with immunoSEQ multiplex PCR; TCRdb has only the in-frame clones, and not every one. The sample carries over 350,000 clones, 70% to 90% recorded once. This chain uses TRBV4-1 with TRBJ1-2, with 9 bases lining up with TRBD1. The sequenced material came from PBMCs or T cells enriched from blood (not recorded which). The receptor comes from a young woman with acute COVID-19. Here the CDR3 reads CASSHTRLSGQGPANYGYTF. CDR3 sequence (DNA): TGCGCCAGCAGCCACACCAGGCTATCGGGACAGGGACCGGCTAACTATGGCTACACCTTC.